The clone carrying this T cell receptor beta chain was picked up a small number of times. The CDR3 has 15 residues. Germline lookup yields CDR1 SGHTA and CDR2 FQGNSA. V shed 2 bases, J shed 0 bases, and the junction held 4 bases outside the gene matches. TCRdb re-analysed the RT-PCR reads in MiXCR, keeping a single row per CDR3 protein. The sample carries almost 700,000 distinct CDR3 sequences, 13% to 15% recorded once. V is TRBV7-2 and J is TRBJ2-7; 7 bases line up with TRBD1. Sequenced sample: memory CD4+ T cells from blood. The sequence was obtained from a female donor in good health, serving as a healthy control. CDR3 nucleotides: TGTGCCAGCAGCTTAAGGGACAGTAGCTCCTACGAGCAGTACTTC. Translation gives CASSLRDSSSYEQYF.